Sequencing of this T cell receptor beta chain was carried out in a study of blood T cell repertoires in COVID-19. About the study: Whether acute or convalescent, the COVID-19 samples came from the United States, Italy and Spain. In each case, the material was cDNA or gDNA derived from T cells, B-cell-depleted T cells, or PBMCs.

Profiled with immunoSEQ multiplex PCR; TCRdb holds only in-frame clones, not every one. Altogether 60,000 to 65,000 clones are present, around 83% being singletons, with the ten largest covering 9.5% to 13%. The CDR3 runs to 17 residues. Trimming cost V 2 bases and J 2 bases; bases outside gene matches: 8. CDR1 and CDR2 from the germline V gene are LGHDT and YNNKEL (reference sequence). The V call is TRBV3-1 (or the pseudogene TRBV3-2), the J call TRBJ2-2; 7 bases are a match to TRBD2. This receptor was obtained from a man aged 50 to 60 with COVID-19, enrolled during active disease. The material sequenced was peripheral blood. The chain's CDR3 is CASSQYPQRDNTGELFF. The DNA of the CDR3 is TGTGCCAGCAGCCAATACCCACAGCGGGATAACACCGGGGAGCTGTTTTTT.